The rows below give T cell receptor beta chains drawn from one sample of a study of CD8+ T cells in alopecia areata. The assay was immunoSEQ multiplex PCR, and TCRdb's table has in-frame clones only and misses some. The sample lists 130,000 to 150,000 clones, roughly four fifths occurring once. The source was CD8+ T cells sorted from blood, collected at week 4, from a patient treated with tofacitinib. These receptor sequences come from a human donor with alopecia areata. The CDR3 runs from the conserved cysteine through the conserved F or W. A D gene is named only where the DNA matches it firmly. Clone size, where shown, is once, few, many, or a class for clones that have expanded.

v_call	clone_size	d_call	j_call	cdr3_aa	cdr3_nt
TRBV27	NA	NA	TRBJ2-1	CASSLSAGNNEQFF	TGTGCCAGCAGTTTATCGGCAGGGAACAATGAGCAGTTCTTC
TRBV10-3	NA	NA	TRBJ2-7	CAISEDRAYEQYF	TGTGCCATCAGTGAGGACAGAGCCTACGAGCAGTACTTC
TRBV6-6	NA	NA	TRBJ2-2	CASSYVGTGELFF	TGTGCCAGCAGTTACGTCGGGACCGGGGAGCTGTTTTTT
TRBV7-2	NA	NA	TRBJ2-7	CASSSGRHSYEQYF	TGTGCCAGCAGCTCAGGGCGACACTCCTACGAGCAGTACTTC
TRBV5-4	NA	NA	TRBJ2-2	CASGEGGANTGELFF	TGTGCCAGCGGAGAGGGGGGGGCGAACACCGGGGAGCTGTTTTTT
TRBV5-1	NA	TRBD1	TRBJ1-1	CASSLTGALDTEAFF	TGCGCCAGCAGCTTGACAGGGGCCCTAGACACTGAAGCTTTCTTT
TRBV5-1	NA	NA	TRBJ2-6	CASSSRSSGANVLTF	TGCGCCAGCAGCTCAAGGAGCTCTGGGGCCAACGTCCTGACTTTC
TRBV29-1	few	NA	TRBJ2-5	CSVEKGDSFSSETQYF	TGCAGCGTTGAGAAGGGCGACTCGTTCTCGTCGGAGACCCAGTACTTC
TRBV18	few	NA	TRBJ2-7	CASSFRGESGHEQYF	TGTGCCAGCTCGTTTAGGGGCGAGTCAGGACACGAGCAGTACTTC
TRBV5-1	NA	NA	TRBJ2-7	CASSYEDFYEQYF	TGCGCCAGCAGCTACGAAGACTTCTACGAGCAGTACTTC
TRBV7-6	NA	TRBD1	TRBJ2-2	CASSSLDRSLTGELFF	TGTGCCAGCAGCTCGTTGGACAGGTCCCTCACCGGGGAGCTGTTTTTT
TRBV5-1	NA	NA	TRBJ1-1	CASSLEGRGTEAFF	TGCGCCAGCAGCTTGGAGGGCCGAGGGACTGAAGCTTTCTTT
TRBV5-1	NA	TRBD1	TRBJ1-1	CASSFGDSGIEAFF	TGCGCCAGCAGCTTCGGGGACAGCGGCATTGAAGCTTTCTTT
TRBV4-3	once	NA	TRBJ2-7	CASSQGKGNEQYF	TGCGCCAGCAGCCAAGGTAAAGGTAACGAGCAGTACTTC
TRBV6-1	NA	NA	TRBJ2-1	CASIRGYYYNEQFF	TGTGCCAGCATCAGGGGCTATTACTACAATGAGCAGTTCTTC
TRBV29-1	NA	TRBD2	TRBJ2-1	CSVGASGANEQFF	TGCAGCGTTGGGGCTAGCGGGGCAAATGAGCAGTTCTTC
TRBV10-3	NA	NA	TRBJ2-7	CAISESGQDEQYF	TGTGCCATCAGTGAGTCAGGGCAGGACGAGCAGTACTTC
TRBV5-4	NA	NA	TRBJ2-3	CASSHPADTQYF	TGTGCCAGCAGCCACCCAGCAGATACGCAGTATTTT
TRBV4-1	NA	NA	TRBJ2-7	CASSLDLLYEQYF	TGCGCCAGCAGCCTAGACCTTCTCTACGAGCAGTACTTC
TRBV6-5	NA	NA	TRBJ2-2	CASSYSGPTNTGELFF	TGTGCCAGCAGTTACTCGGGACCGACAAACACCGGGGAGCTGTTTTTT
TRBV7-2	NA	TRBD2	TRBJ2-4	CASSYYSGGLNIQYF	TGTGCCAGCAGCTATTATAGCGGGGGTTTGAACATTCAGTACTTC
TRBV4-2	NA	TRBD2	TRBJ2-7	CASSHRLAASYEQYF	TGTGCCAGCAGCCATCGCCTAGCGGCTAGCTACGAGCAGTACTTC
TRBV10-3	NA	NA	TRBJ1-3	CAISEDSFSGNTIYF	TGTGCCATCAGTGAGGACAGCTTCTCTGGAAACACCATATATTTT
TRBV29-1	few	TRBD2	TRBJ2-3	CSVEVGLAGPRGDTQYF	TGCAGCGTTGAAGTAGGACTAGCGGGACCAAGGGGAGATACGCAGTATTTT